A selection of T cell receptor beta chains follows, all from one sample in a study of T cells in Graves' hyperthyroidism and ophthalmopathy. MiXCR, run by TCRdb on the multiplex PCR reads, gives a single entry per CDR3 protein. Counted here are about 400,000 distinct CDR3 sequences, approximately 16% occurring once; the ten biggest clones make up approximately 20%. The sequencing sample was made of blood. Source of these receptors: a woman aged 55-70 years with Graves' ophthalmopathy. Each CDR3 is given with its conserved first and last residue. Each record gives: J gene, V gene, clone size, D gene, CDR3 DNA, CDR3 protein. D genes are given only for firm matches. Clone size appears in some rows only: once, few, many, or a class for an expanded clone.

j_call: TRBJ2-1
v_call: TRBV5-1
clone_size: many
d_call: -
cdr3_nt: TGCGCCAGCAGCCCATTCGCGGGTAGCAATGAGCAGTTCTTC
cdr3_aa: CASSPFAGSNEQFF

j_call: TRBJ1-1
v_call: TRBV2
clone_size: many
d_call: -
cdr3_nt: TGTGCCAGCAGTGTACAGGGGAACACTGAAGCTTTCTTT
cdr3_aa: CASSVQGNTEAFF

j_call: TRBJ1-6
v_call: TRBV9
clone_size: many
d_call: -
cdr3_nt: TGTGCCAGCAGCGTAGCTACGGGAGGTGGCTCACCCCTCCACTTT
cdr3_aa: CASSVATGGGSPLHF

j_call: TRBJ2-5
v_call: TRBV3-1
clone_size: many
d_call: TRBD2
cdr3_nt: TGTGCCAGCAGCCACCAAGCGGGGGAGACCCAGTACTTC
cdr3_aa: CASSHQAGETQYF

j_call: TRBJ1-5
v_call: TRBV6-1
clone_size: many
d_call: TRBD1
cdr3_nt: TGTGCCAGCAGTACCCGGGACAGGGGCACTCAGCCCCAGCATTTT
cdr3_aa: CASSTRDRGTQPQHF

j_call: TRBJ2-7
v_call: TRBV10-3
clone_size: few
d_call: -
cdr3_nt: TGTGCCATTGGGGAGGGGGGACAGCGGGCGGTCGAGCAGTACTTC
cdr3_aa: CAIGEGGQRAVEQYF

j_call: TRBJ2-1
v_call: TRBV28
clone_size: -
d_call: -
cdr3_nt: TGTGCCAGCAGACCCCGGGGGAGTGAGCAGTTCTTC
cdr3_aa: CASRPRGSEQFF

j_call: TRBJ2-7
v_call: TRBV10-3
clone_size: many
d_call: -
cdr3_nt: TGTGCCATCAGTGGGGGACATACTTCATACTCCTACGAGCAGTACTTC
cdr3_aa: CAISGGHTSYSYEQYF

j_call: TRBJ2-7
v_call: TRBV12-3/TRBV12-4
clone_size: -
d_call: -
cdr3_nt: TGTGCCAGCACCCCGGAGGGGAGCTCCTACGAGCAGTACTTC
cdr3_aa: CASTPEGSSYEQYF

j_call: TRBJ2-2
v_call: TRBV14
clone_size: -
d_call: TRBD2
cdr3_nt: TGTGCCAGCAGCCAAATTAGGAGGGCTAGCGGCGCCGGGGAGCTGTTTTTT
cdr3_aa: CASSQIRRASGAGELFF

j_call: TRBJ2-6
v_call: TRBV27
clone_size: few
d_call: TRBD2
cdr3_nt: TGTGCCAGCAGTCAGGACCGACTAGCGGGAGTTGCTAGGGCCAACGTCCTGACTTTC
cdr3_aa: CASSQDRLAGVARANVLTF

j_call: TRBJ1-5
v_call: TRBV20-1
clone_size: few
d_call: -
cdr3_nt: TGCAGTGCTAGACAGTCAATTAGCAATCAGCCCCAGCATTTT
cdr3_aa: CSARQSISNQPQHF

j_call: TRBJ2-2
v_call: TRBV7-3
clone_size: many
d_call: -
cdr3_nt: TGTGCCAGCGCTAAGGGCACCACGAACACCGGGGAGCTGTTTTTT
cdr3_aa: CASAKGTTNTGELFF

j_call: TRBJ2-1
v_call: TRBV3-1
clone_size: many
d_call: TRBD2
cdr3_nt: TGTGCCAGCAGCCAAGAAGGGACTACGGCTGTTGAGCAGTTCTTC
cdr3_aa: CASSQEGTTAVEQFF

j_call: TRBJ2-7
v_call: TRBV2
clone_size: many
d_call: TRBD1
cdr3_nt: TGTGCCAGCAGTGACAGGACAGGGTATTCCTACGAGCAGTACTTC
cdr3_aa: CASSDRTGYSYEQYF

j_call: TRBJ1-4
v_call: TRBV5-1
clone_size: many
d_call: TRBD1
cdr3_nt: TGCGCCAGCAGCTTGCTTGGACAGGAAAATGAAAAACTGTTTTTT
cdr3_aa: CASSLLGQENEKLFF

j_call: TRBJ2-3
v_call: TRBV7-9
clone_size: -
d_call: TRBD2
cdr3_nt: TGTGCCAGCAGTTCTACTCCGGGACTAGCGGGAGCCACAGATACGCAGTATTTT
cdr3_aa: CASSSTPGLAGATDTQYF